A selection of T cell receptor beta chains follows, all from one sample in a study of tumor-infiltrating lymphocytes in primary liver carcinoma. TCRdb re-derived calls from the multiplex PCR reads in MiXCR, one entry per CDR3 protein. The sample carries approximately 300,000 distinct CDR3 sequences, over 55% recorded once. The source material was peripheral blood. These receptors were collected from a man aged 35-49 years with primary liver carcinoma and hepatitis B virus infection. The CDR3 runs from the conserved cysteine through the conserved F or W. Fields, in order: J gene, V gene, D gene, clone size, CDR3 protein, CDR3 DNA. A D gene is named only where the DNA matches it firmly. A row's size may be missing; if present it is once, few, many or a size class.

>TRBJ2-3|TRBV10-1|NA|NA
CASSDGADTGTDTQYF
TGCGCCAGCAGTGATGGGGCGGATACCGGCACAGATACGCAGTATTTT
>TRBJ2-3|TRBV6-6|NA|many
CASRPGRVRADTQYF
TGTGCCAGCAGACCTGGACGGGTAAGGGCTGATACGCAGTATTTT
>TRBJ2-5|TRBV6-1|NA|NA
CASSRGISVGETQYF
TGTGCCAGCAGCAGAGGGATTAGCGTTGGGGAGACCCAGTACTTC
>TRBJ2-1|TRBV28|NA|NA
CASSPPDFYNEQFF
TGTGCCAGCAGCCCTCCCGACTTTTACAATGAGCAGTTCTTC
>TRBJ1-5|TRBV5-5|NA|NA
CASSLALGDQPQHF
TGTGCCAGCAGCTTGGCTCTGGGGGATCAGCCCCAGCATTTT
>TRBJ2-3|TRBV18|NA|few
CASSPVPAAGTDTQYF
TGTGCCAGCTCACCGGTCCCAGCGGCCGGCACAGATACGCAGTATTTT
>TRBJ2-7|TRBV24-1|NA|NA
CATSDLGSAVYNEQYF
TGTGCCACCAGTGATTTGGGATCGGCAGTATACAATGAGCAGTACTTC
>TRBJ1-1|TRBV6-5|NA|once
CANSGAGGGFDEAFF
TGTGCCAACAGTGGGGCGGGGGGGGGCTTCGATGAAGCTTTCTTT
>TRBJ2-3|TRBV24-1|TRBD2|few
CATSGTGLALTDTQYF
TGTGCCACCAGTGGCACTGGACTAGCGCTCACAGATACGCAGTATTTT
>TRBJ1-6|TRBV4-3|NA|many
CASSPQEGISYNSPLHF
TGCGCCAGCAGCCCCCAGGAAGGGATCTCCTATAATTCACCCCTCCACTTT
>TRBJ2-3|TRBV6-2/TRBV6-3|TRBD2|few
CTSIPGGGTDTQYF
TGTACCAGCATTCCGGGAGGGGGGACAGATACGCAGTATTTT
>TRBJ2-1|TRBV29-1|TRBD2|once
CSVGLAGGSLLF
TGCAGTGTCGGACTAGCGGGAGGTTCTTTGCTCTTC
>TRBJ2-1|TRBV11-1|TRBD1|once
CASRSRDRSLSYKEQFF
TGTGCCAGCAGATCCCGGGACAGGTCTCTCTCCTACAAAGAGCAGTTCTTC
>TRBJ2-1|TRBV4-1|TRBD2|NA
CASSPVLAGAYNEQFF
TGCGCCAGCAGCCCCGTACTAGCGGGGGCTTACAATGAGCAATTCTTC
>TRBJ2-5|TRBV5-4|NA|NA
CASSQRLSGEETQYF
TGTGCCAGCAGCCAACGATTGTCGGGTGAAGAGACCCAGTACTTC
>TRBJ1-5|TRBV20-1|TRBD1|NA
CSVGQGSSYSNQPQHF
TGCAGTGTTGGACAGGGGTCCAGTTATAGCAATCAGCCCCAGCATTTT
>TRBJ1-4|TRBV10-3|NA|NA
CAITKGLCEKLFF
TGTGCCATCACTAAGGGATTGTGCGAAAAACTGTTTTTT
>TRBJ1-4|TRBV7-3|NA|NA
CASSLTANEKLFF
TGTGCCAGCAGCTTGACGGCTAATGAAAAACTGTTTTTT
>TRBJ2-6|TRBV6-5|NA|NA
CASTPTGAFSGANFLTF
TGTGCCAGCACTCCGACTGGGGCGTTCTCTGGGGCCAACTTCCTGACTTTC
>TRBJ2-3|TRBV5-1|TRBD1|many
CASRQGAQEDTQYF
TGCGCCAGCAGACAGGGGGCACAAGAAGATACGCAGTATTTT
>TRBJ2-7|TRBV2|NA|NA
CASSPEGSGSYEQYF
TGTGCCAGCAGCCCAGAGGGTTCGGGTTCCTACGAGCAGTACTTC
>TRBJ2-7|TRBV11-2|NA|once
CASSSGPTGVEQYF
TGTGCCAGCAGCTCAGGCCCCACAGGTGTCGAGCAGTACTTC
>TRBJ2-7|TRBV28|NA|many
CASSPRQEYYEQYF
TGTGCCAGCAGTCCTCGACAGGAGTACTACGAGCAGTACTTC
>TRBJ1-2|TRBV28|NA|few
CASTANYGYTF
TGTGCAAGTACAGCTAACTATGGCTACACCTTC
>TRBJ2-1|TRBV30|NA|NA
CAWSVRGVYNEQFF
TGTGCCTGGAGTGTAAGGGGGGTCTACAATGAGCAGTTCTTC